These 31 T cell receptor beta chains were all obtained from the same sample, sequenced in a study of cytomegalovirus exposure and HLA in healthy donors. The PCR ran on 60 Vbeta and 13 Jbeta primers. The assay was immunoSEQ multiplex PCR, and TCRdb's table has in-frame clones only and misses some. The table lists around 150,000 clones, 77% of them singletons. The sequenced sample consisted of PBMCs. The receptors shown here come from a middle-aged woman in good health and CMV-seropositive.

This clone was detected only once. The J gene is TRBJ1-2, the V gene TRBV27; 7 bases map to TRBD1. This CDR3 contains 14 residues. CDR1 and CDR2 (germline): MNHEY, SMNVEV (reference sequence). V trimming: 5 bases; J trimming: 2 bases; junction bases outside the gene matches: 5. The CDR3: CASSTMTGNYGYTF. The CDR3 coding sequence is TGTGCCAGCAGTACAATGACAGGGAACTATGGCTACACCTTC.

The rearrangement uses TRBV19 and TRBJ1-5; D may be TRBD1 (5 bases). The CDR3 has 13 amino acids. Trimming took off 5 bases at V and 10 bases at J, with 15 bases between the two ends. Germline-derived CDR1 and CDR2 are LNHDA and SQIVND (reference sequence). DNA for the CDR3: TGTGCCAGTAGTCACACGTGGGGGGACCCCCAGCATTTT. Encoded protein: CASSHTWGDPQHF.

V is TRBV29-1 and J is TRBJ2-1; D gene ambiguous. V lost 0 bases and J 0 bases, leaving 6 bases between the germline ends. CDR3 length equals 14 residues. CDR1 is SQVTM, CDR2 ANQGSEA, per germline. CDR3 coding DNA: TGCAGCGTTGAAGATCGCAGCTCCTACAATGAGCAGTTCTTC. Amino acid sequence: CSVEDRSSYNEQFF.

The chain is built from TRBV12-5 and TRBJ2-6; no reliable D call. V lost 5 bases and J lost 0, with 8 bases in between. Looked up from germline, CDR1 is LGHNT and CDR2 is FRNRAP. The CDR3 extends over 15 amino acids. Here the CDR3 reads CASGPPVSGANVLTF. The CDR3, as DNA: TGTGCTAGTGGTCCCCCGGTCTCTGGGGCCAACGTCCTGACTTTC.

The CDR3 region is CATGQGYYEQYF. CDR3 coding DNA: TGTGCCACCGGACAGGGTTACTACGAGCAGTACTTC. This chain connects TRBV19 to TRBJ2-7; 8 bases agree with TRBD1. CDR3 length: 12 residues. Trimming took 10 bases from V and 3 from J; bases not matched to a gene: 5. From germline, CDR1 is LNHDA and CDR2 SQIVND (reference sequence).

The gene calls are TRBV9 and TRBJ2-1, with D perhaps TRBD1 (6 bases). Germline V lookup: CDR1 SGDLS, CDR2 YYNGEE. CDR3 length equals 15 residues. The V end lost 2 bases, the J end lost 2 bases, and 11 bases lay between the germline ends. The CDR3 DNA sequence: TGTGCCAGCAGCGTGACAGGAGAGACCTACAATGAGCAGTTCTTC. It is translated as CASSVTGETYNEQFF.

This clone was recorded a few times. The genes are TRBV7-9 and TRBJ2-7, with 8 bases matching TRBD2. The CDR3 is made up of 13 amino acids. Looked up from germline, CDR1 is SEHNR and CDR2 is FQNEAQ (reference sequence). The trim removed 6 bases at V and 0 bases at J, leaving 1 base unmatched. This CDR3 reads CASRREDSYEQYF. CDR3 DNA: TGTGCCAGCAGGCGGGAGGACTCCTACGAGCAGTACTTC.

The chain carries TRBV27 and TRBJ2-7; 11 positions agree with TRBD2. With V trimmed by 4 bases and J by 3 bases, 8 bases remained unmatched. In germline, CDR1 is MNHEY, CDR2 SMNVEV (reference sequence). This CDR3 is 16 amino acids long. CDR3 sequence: CASSSRRLAGSYEQYF. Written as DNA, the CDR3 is TGTGCCAGCAGTTCCCGACGACTAGCGGGGAGCTACGAGCAGTACTTC.

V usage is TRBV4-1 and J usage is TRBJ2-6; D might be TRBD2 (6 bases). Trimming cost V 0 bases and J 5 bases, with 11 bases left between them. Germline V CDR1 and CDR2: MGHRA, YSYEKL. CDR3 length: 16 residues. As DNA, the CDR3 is TGCGCCAGCAGCCAAGATTGGGGGGAAAGGGCCAACGTCCTGACTTTC. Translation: CASSQDWGERANVLTF.

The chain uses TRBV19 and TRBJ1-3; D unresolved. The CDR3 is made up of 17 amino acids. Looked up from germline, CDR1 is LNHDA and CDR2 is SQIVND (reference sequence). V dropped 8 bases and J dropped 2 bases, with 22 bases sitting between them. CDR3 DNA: TGTGCCAGTCGTACGCGGGCCTCACTAGGGCCTGGAAACACCATATATTTT. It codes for CASRTRASLGPGNTIYF. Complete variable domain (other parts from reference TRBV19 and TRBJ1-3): DGGITQSPKYLFRKEGQNVTLSCEQNLNHDAMYWYRQDPGQGLRLIYYSQIVNDFQKGDIAEGYSVSREKKESFPLTVTSAQKNPTAFYLCASRTRASLGPGNTIYFGEGSWLTVV.

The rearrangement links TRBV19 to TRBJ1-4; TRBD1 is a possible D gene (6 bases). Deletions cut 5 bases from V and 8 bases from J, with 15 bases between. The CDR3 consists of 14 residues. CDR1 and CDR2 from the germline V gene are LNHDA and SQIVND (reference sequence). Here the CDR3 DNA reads TGTGCCAGTAGTTCCGGGGGGCTCGGGGAAAAACTGTTTTTT. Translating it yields CASSSGGLGEKLFF.

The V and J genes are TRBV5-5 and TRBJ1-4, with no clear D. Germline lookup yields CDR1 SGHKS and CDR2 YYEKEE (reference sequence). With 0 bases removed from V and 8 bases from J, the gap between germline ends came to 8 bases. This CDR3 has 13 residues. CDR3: CASSLASFEKLFF. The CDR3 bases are TGTGCCAGCAGCTTGGCGAGTTTCGAAAAACTGTTTTTT.

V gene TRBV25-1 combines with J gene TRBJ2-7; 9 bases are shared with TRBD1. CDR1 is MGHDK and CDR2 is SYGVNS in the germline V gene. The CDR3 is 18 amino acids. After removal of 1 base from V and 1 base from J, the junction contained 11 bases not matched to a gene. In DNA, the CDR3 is TGTGCCAGCAGTGAATTCCCAGGACGGGACAGGGAATCCTACGAGCAGTACTTC. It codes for CASSEFPGRDRESYEQYF.

The CDR3, as DNA: TGTGCCAGCAGTTACCGGGGGGGGGACACTGAAGCTTTCTTT. The encoded protein is CASSYRGGDTEAFF. V usage is TRBV6-5 and J usage is TRBJ1-1; D is possibly TRBD1 (5 bases). V was pared by 2 bases and J by 3 bases, with 10 bases between. The CDR3 is 14 amino acids. Germline CDR1 MNHEY, CDR2 SVGAGI.

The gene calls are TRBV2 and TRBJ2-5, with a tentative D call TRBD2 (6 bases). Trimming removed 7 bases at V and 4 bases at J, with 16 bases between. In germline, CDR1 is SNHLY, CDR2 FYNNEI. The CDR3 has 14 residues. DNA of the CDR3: TGTGCCAGCACCTTTACACTCGGGAGAGAGACCCAGTACTTC. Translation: CASTFTLGRETQYF. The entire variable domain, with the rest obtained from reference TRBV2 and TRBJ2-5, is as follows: EPEVTQTPSHQVTQMGQEVILRCVPISNHLYFYWYRQILGQKVEFLVSFYNNEISEKSEIFDDQFSVERPDGSNFTLKIRSTKLEDSAMYFCASTFTLGRETQYFGPGTRLLVL.

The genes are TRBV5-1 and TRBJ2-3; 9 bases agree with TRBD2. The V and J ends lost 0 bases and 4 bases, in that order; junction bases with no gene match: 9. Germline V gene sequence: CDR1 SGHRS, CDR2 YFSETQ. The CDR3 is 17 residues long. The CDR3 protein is CASSLGSGGRAADTQYF. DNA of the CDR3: TGCGCCAGCAGCTTGGGGTCGGGCGGGAGGGCCGCAGATACGCAGTATTTT.

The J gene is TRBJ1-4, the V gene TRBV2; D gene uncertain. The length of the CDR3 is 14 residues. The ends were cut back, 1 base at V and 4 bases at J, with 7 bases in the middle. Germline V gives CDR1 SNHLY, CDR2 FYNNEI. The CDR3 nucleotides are TGTGCCAGCAGTGAAGAGAGGCTTAATGAAAAACTGTTTTTT. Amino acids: CASSEERLNEKLFF.

The CDR3 DNA reads as TGTGCCAGCAGTTCAGGGGGCCGGACTGAAGCTTTCTTT. The encoded protein is CASSSGGRTEAFF. The V call is TRBV28, the J call TRBJ1-1, with 8 bases identical to TRBD1. Germline V gives CDR1 MDHEN, CDR2 SYDVKM. This CDR3 region has 13 residues. Losses at the gene ends were 4 bases for V and 5 bases for J; bases not matched to a gene: 3.

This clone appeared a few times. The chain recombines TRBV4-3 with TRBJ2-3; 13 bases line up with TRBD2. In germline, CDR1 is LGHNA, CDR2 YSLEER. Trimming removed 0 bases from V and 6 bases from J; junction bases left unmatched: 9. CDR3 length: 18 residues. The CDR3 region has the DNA TGCGCCAGCAGCCAAGATTCACTAGCGGGAGGGCCGGGGGATACGCAGTATTTT. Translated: CASSQDSLAGGPGDTQYF.

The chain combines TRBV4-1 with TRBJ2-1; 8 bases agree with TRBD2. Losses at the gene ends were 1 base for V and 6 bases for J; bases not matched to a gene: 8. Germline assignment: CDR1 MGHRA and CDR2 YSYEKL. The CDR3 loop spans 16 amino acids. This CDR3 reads CASSQVAAGALNEQFF. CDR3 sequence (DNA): TGCGCCAGCAGCCAAGTCGCAGCGGGAGCTCTCAATGAGCAGTTCTTC.

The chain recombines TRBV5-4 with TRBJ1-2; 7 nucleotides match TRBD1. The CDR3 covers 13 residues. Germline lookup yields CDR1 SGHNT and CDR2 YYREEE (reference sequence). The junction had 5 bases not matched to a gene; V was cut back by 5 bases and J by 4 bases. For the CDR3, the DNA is TGTGCCAGCAGGGCGACAGGGTCCTATGGCTACACCTTC. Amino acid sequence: CASRATGSYGYTF. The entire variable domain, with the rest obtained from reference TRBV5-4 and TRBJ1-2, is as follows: ETGVTQSPTHLIKTRGQQVTLRCSSQSGHNTVSWYQQALGQGPQFIFQYYREEENGRGNFPPRFSGLQFPNYSSELNVNALELDDSALYLCASRATGSYGYTFGSGTRLTVV.

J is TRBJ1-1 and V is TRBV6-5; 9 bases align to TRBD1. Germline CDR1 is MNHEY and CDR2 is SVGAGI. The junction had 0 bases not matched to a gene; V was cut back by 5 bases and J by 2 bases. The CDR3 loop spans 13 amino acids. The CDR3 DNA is TGTGCCAGCAGTACAGGGGGCAACACTGAAGCTTTCTTT. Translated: CASSTGGNTEAFF.

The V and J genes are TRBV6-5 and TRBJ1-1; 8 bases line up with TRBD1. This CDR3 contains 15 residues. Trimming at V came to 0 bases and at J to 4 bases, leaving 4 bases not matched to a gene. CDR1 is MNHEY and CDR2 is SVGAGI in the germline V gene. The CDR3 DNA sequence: TGTGCCAGCAGTTACTCCGGACAGGGATTCACTGAAGCTTTCTTT. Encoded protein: CASSYSGQGFTEAFF.

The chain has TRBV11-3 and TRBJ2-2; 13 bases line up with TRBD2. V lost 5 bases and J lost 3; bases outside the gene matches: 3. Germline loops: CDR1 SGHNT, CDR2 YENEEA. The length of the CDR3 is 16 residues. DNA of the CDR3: TGTGCCAGCAGCCCCGGACTAGCGGGAGACACCGGGGAGCTGTTTTTT. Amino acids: CASSPGLAGDTGELFF.

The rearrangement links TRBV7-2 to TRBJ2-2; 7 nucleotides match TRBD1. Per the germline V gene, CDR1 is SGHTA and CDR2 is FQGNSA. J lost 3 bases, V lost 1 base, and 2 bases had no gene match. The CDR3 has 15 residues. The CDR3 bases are TGTGCCAGCAGCTTAGAAGGGGGCGACACCGGGGAGCTGTTTTTT. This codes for CASSLEGGDTGELFF.

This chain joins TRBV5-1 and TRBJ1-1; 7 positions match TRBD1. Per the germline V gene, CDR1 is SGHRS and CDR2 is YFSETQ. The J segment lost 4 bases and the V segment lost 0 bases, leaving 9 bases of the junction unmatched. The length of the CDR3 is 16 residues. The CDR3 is CASSLAPSGGGTEAFF. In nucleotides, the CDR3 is TGCGCCAGCAGCTTGGCCCCCTCAGGGGGAGGCACTGAAGCTTTCTTT.

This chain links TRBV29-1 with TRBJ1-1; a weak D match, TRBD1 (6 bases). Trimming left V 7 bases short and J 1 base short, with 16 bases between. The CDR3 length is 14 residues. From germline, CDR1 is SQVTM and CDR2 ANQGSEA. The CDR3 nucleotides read TGCAGCGCCGTAGGAGTCAGGGGGAACACTGAAGCTTTCTTT. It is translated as CSAVGVRGNTEAFF. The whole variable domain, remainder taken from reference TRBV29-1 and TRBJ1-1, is SAVISQKPSRDICQRGTSLTIQCQVDSQVTMMFWYRQQPGQSLTLIATANQGSEATYESGFVIDKFPISRPNLTFSTLTVSNMSPEDSSIYLCSAVGVRGNTEAFFGQGTRLTVV.

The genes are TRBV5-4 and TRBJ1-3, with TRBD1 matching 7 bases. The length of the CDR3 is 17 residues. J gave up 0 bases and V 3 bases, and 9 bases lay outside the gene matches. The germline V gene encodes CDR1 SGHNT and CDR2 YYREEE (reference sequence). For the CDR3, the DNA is TGTGCCAGCAGCTCTGGGTTAGGGACAGCCTCTGGAAACACCATATATTTT. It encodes CASSSGLGTASGNTIYF.

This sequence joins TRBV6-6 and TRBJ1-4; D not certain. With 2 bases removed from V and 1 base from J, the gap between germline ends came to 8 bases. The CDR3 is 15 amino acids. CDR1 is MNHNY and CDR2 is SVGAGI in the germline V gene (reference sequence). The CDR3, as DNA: TGTGCCAGCAGTTACCTGCCAGGAACTAATGAAAAACTGTTTTTT. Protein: CASSYLPGTNEKLFF.

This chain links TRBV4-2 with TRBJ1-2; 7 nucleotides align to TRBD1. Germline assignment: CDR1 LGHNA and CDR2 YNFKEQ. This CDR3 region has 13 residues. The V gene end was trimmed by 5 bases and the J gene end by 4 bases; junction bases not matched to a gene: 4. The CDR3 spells CASSGRDSYGYTF. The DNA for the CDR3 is TGTGCCAGCAGCGGCCGGGACAGCTATGGCTACACCTTC.

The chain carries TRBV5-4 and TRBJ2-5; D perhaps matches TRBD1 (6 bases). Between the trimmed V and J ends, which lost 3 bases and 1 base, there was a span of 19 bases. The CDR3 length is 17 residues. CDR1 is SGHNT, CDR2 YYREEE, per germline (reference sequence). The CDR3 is CASSSGQGRGIQETQYF. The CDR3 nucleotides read TGTGCCAGCAGCTCTGGCCAGGGGCGAGGGATCCAAGAGACCCAGTACTTC.